A selection of T cell receptor beta chains follows, all from one sample in a study of blood T cell repertoires in COVID-19. Only in-frame clones appear in the TCRdb table, and some are missing; sequencing was by immunoSEQ multiplex PCR. The sample lists just over 250,000 clones; approximately 91% were seen once. The sequenced sample consisted of peripheral blood. The receptors come from a person aged 18 to 30 with COVID-19, enrolled during active disease. Both conserved end residues are part of each CDR3. Fields, in order: clone size, J gene, V gene, CDR3 protein. The size entry is marked missing in some rows and otherwise reads once, few, many or a size class.

abundance: .
j_gene: TRBJ2-7
v_gene: TRBV5-8
CDR3aa: CASSLVGISSYEQYF

abundance: .
j_gene: TRBJ2-1
v_gene: TRBV4-1
CDR3aa: CASSPVAGYGNEQFF

abundance: .
j_gene: TRBJ2-2
v_gene: TRBV4-3
CDR3aa: CASSQLQGANTGELFF

abundance: .
j_gene: TRBJ1-6
v_gene: TRBV5-4
CDR3aa: CASSSDRAGVSPLHF

abundance: .
j_gene: TRBJ2-1
v_gene: TRBV9
CDR3aa: CASSVVLLAGYNEQFF

abundance: .
j_gene: TRBJ2-7
v_gene: TRBV2
CDR3aa: CASNEAGVVNEQYF

abundance: .
j_gene: TRBJ2-7
v_gene: TRBV6-5
CDR3aa: CASSYQGAVIDEQYF

abundance: .
j_gene: TRBJ2-1
v_gene: TRBV5-6
CDR3aa: CASSRTTLEQFF

abundance: .
j_gene: TRBJ2-1
v_gene: TRBV3-1/TRBV3-2
CDR3aa: CASSQAWLAGDEQFF

abundance: .
j_gene: TRBJ1-2
v_gene: TRBV5-1
CDR3aa: CASSFKGRDGYTF

abundance: .
j_gene: TRBJ2-1
v_gene: TRBV2
CDR3aa: CASSGEPPFYNEQFF

abundance: .
j_gene: TRBJ2-1
v_gene: TRBV14
CDR3aa: CASSLVRYNEQFF

abundance: .
j_gene: TRBJ1-5
v_gene: TRBV28
CDR3aa: CASSLNEGGSNQPQHF

abundance: .
j_gene: TRBJ2-7
v_gene: TRBV10-2
CDR3aa: CASSDWPSYEQYF

abundance: .
j_gene: TRBJ1-1
v_gene: TRBV11-3
CDR3aa: CASSLGPDRNTEAFF

abundance: .
j_gene: TRBJ2-1
v_gene: TRBV24-1
CDR3aa: CATSDQQTVQFF

abundance: .
j_gene: TRBJ1-5
v_gene: TRBV28
CDR3aa: CASRWGGRQPQHF

abundance: .
j_gene: TRBJ2-7
v_gene: TRBV15
CDR3aa: CATSRGGTLGGGEQYF

abundance: .
j_gene: TRBJ2-1
v_gene: TRBV2
CDR3aa: CASKRGSYNEQFF

abundance: .
j_gene: TRBJ2-1
v_gene: TRBV20-1
CDR3aa: CSASPHGRASYNEQFF

abundance: .
j_gene: TRBJ2-2
v_gene: TRBV5-1
CDR3aa: CASSRQGISSGNTGELFF

abundance: .
j_gene: TRBJ2-1
v_gene: TRBV24-1
CDR3aa: CATSHPPAYNEQFF

abundance: .
j_gene: TRBJ1-1
v_gene: TRBV24-1
CDR3aa: CATSDRDRVDTEAFF

abundance: .
j_gene: TRBJ2-6
v_gene: TRBV5-1
CDR3aa: CASYRGSGANVLTF

abundance: .
j_gene: TRBJ1-4
v_gene: TRBV2
CDR3aa: CASSGTDEKLFF

abundance: .
j_gene: TRBJ1-4
v_gene: TRBV6-5
CDR3aa: CASSYEWQGNEKLFF

abundance: .
j_gene: TRBJ2-7
v_gene: TRBV27
CDR3aa: CASSFWGSGEQYF

abundance: .
j_gene: TRBJ2-2
v_gene: TRBV28
CDR3aa: CASLSSGSAGELFF

abundance: .
j_gene: TRBJ2-7
v_gene: TRBV5-5
CDR3aa: CASSFYLGVGYEQYF

abundance: .
j_gene: TRBJ2-7
v_gene: TRBV7-7
CDR3aa: CASSFLVYEQYF

abundance: .
j_gene: TRBJ2-7
v_gene: TRBV4-1
CDR3aa: CASSQLRGGSYEQYF

abundance: .
j_gene: TRBJ2-1
v_gene: TRBV29-1
CDR3aa: CSVETGGHYNEQFF

abundance: .
j_gene: TRBJ2-7
v_gene: TRBV27
CDR3aa: CASSLGRGTGLQEQYF

abundance: once
j_gene: TRBJ1-3
v_gene: TRBV7-9
CDR3aa: CASSSQDSGNTIYF

abundance: .
j_gene: TRBJ1-6
v_gene: TRBV6-1
CDR3aa: CASSETGTPPLHF

abundance: .
j_gene: TRBJ2-7
v_gene: TRBV6-6
CDR3aa: CASSRAQGQGNYEQYF

abundance: .
j_gene: TRBJ2-5
v_gene: TRBV19
CDR3aa: CASSMRNGETQYF

abundance: .
j_gene: TRBJ2-1
v_gene: TRBV16
CDR3aa: CASSQGLAGDEQFF